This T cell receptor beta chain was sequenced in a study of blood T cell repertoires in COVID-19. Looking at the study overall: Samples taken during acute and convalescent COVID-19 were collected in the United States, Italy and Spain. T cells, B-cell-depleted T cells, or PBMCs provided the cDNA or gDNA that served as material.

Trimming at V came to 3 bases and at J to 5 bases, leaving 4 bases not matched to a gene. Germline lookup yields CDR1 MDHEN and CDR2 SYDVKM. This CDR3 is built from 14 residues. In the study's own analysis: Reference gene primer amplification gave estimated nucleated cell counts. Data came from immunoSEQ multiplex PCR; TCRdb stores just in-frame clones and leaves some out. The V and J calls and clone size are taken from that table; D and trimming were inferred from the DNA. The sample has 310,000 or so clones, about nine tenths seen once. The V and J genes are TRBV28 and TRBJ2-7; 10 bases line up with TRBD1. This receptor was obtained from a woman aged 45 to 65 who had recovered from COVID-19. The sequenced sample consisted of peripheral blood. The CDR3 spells CASSFPGTGDEQYF. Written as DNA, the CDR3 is TGTGCCAGCAGTTTTCCTGGGACAGGGGACGAGCAGTACTTC.